The 10 T cell receptor beta chains given below trace back to one sample, sequenced in a study of shared T cell receptors in the human thymus. Sequencing used immunoSEQ multiplex PCR; TCRdb keeps in-frame clones, though not all of them. The table records fewer than 700,000 clones, over 75% of them present only once. The same specimen was also included in a second study, on human thymus T cells.

Sequenced material: thymocytes. All receptors come from a boy in the first two years of life with a congenital heart defect.

The rearrangement uses TRBV11-2 and TRBJ2-1; TRBD2 matches 9 bases. The CDR3 has 16 amino acids. Trimming took 0 bases from V and 2 from J; bases not matched to a gene: 2. Germline CDR1 reads SGHAT; CDR2 reads FQNNGV. The CDR3 reads CASSLDRGRAYNEQFF. As DNA, the CDR3 is TGTGCCAGCAGCTTAGACCGCGGGAGGGCCTACAATGAGCAGTTCTTC.

DNA of the CDR3: TGTGCCATCAGTGAGACTGGGGCCGAAAAGGCCTGGGAAGACACTGAAGCTTTCTTT. Its translation is CAISETGAEKAWEDTEAFF. The rearrangement joins TRBV10-3 to TRBJ1-1; perhaps TRBD1 as D (5 bases). The V end lost 2 bases, the J end lost 3 bases, and 25 bases lay between the germline ends. Germline assignment: CDR1 ENHRY and CDR2 SYGVKD. The CDR3 contains 19 residues.

This clone has just a few counts. The V gene is TRBV30, the J gene TRBJ1-2, with TRBD1 matching 7 bases. Germline assignment: CDR1 GTSNPN and CDR2 SVGIG (reference sequence). J lost 7 bases, V lost 2 bases, and 22 bases had no gene match. This CDR3 is built from 18 residues. Here the CDR3 DNA reads TGTGCCTGGAGTACTCGGGGTCGGAAGGGGGCGCCCCAAGCTGGCTACACCTTC. This encodes CAWSTRGRKGAPQAGYTF.

The rearrangement links TRBV7-2 to TRBJ2-6; D unclear. The CDR3 is made up of 16 amino acids. V lost 3 bases and J lost 0, with 9 bases in between. Germline loops: CDR1 SGHTA, CDR2 FQGNSA. Here the CDR3 reads CASSFLSDSGANVLTF. The CDR3 DNA reads TGTGCCAGCAGCTTTCTCAGCGACTCTGGGGCCAACGTCCTGACTTTC.

For this clone: This specimen includes other DNA sequences encoding the same CDR3. V is TRBV5-1 and J is TRBJ2-7, with D maybe TRBD1 (5 bases). The CDR3 is 13 residues long. Deletions cut 0 bases from V and 5 bases from J, with 9 bases between. CDR1 is SGHRS, CDR2 YFSETQ, per germline. CDR3 residues: CASSLAGRDEQYF. The CDR3 DNA reads TGCGCCAGCAGCTTGGCAGGCAGGGACGAGCAGTACTTC.

V is TRBV28 and J is TRBJ2-7, with D possibly being TRBD2 (6 bases). CDR1 and CDR2 from the germline V gene are MDHEN and SYDVKM. The CDR3 is made up of 16 amino acids. With 6 bases removed from V and 3 bases from J, the gap between germline ends came to 21 bases. The CDR3 loop reads CASSIPVVGGGYEQYF. DNA of the CDR3: TGTGCCAGCAGCATTCCCGTCGTGGGGGGTGGCTACGAGCAGTACTTC. The variable domain in full, with the rest retrieved from reference TRBV28 and TRBJ2-7, is DVKVTQSSRYLVKRTGEKVFLECVQDMDHENMFWYRQDPGLGLRLIYFSYDVKMKEKGDIPEGYSVSREKKERFSLILESASTNQTSMYLCASSIPVVGGGYEQYFGPGTRLTVT.

The chain recombines TRBV11-3 with TRBJ2-1; 7 bases are shared with TRBD2. V lost 5 bases to trimming and J lost 4 bases; unmatched junction nucleotides: 8. Germline V gene sequence: CDR1 SGHNT, CDR2 YENEEA. The CDR3 is 15 amino acids. The CDR3 region has the DNA TGTGCCAGCAGCCATCGCAGAGCGGGGTACAATGAGCAGTTCTTC. As protein: CASSHRRAGYNEQFF.

This clone was picked up a small number of times. The chain is built from TRBV28 and TRBJ2-7; D may be TRBD1 (6 bases). The CDR3 is made up of 14 amino acids. In germline, CDR1 is MDHEN, CDR2 SYDVKM. V was shortened by 5 bases and J by 3 bases, with 14 bases between the two germline ends. For the CDR3, the DNA is TGTGCCAGCAGTCCGAGGACAGCTTACTACGAGCAGTACTTC. Translated: CASSPRTAYYEQYF.

The gene calls are TRBV14 and TRBJ2-7, with 12 bases matching TRBD2. The CDR3 totals 19 residues. Germline V lookup: CDR1 SGHDN, CDR2 FVKESK. The ends lost 3 bases at V and 0 bases at J; junction bases unmatched: 12. In DNA form, the CDR3 reads TGTGCCAGCAGCCAGACGACTAGCGGGAGCTACCCCTACTCCTACGAGCAGTACTTC. Protein: CASSQTTSGSYPYSYEQYF.

The J gene is TRBJ2-7, the V gene TRBV5-1, with 8 nucleotides matching TRBD2. With V trimmed by 0 bases and J by 4 bases, 9 bases remained unmatched. The CDR3 extends over 16 amino acids. Germline V lookup: CDR1 SGHRS, CDR2 YFSETQ. In DNA, the CDR3 is TGCGCCAGCAGCTTGGATACGGGACTAGATAGGTACGAGCAGTACTTC. Its protein product is CASSLDTGLDRYEQYF.